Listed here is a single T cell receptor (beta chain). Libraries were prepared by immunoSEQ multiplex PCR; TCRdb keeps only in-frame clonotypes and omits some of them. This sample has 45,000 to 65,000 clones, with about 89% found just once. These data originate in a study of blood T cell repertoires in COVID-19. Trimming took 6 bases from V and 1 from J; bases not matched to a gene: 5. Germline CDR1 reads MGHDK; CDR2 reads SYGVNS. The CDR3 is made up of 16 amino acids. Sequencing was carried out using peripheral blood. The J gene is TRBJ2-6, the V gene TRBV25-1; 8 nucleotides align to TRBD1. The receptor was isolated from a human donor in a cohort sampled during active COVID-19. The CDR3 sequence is CASSGRGQSGANVLTF. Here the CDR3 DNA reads TGTGCCAGCAGCGGCAGGGGGCAATCTGGGGCCAACGTCCTGACTTTC.